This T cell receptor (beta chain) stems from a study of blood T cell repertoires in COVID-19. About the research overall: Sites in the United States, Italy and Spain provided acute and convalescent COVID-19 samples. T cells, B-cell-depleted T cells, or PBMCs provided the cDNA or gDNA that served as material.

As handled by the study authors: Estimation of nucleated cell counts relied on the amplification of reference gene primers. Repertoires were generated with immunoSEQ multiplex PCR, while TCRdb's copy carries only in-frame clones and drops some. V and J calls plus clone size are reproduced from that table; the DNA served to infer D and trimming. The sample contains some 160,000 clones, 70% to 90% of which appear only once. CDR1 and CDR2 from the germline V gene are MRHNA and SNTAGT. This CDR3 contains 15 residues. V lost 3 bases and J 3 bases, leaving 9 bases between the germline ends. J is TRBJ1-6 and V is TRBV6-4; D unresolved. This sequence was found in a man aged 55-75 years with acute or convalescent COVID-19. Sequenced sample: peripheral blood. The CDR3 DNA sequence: TGTGCCAGCAGTGAGAGGCCGCTCTATAATTCACCCCTCCACTTT. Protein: CASSERPLYNSPLHF.